Below are 31 T cell receptor beta chains sequenced from a single sample in a study of Graves' ophthalmopathy and Graves' hyperthyroidism. From RNA, the CDR3 regions of TCR beta chains were amplified and sequenced. Following a first-round RT-PCR that used HTBI primers, a second-round multiplex PCR was carried out. TCRdb itself ran the multiplex PCR reads through MiXCR, one entry per CDR3 protein. Among around 600,000 distinct CDR3 sequences listed, approximately 39% were seen once. What was sequenced was peripheral blood. The receptors originated from an adult man with Graves' ophthalmopathy.

This clonotype was counted many times. V usage is TRBV7-9 and J usage is TRBJ2-5, with a possible D match to TRBD2 (6 bases). Germline assignment: CDR1 SEHNR and CDR2 FQNEAQ (reference sequence). Trimming took off 4 bases at V and 1 base at J, with 16 bases between the two ends. This CDR3 is built from 16 residues. The CDR3 coding sequence is TGTGCCAGCAGCTATGTCGGGGGACCCATCCAAGAGACCCAGTACTTC. The encoded protein is CASSYVGGPIQETQYF.

The V call is TRBV7-9, the J call TRBJ2-6, with D possibly TRBD2 on 6 matching bases. V was trimmed by 2 bases and J by 11 bases, leaving 10 bases between them. Looked up from germline, CDR1 is SEHNR and CDR2 is FQNEAQ (reference sequence). The CDR3 runs to 13 residues. CDR3 in amino acids: CASSLLRDYVLTF. CDR3 DNA: TGTGCCAGCAGCTTATTGCGGGACTACGTCCTGACTTTC.

J is TRBJ1-2 and V is TRBV29-1, with a tentative D call TRBD1 (5 bases). The CDR3 has 11 amino acids. The germline CDR1 and CDR2 sequences are SQVTM and ANQGSEA. CDR3 sequence reads: CTPGTPFGYTF. DNA of the CDR3: TGCACCCCCGGGACCCCATTTGGCTACACCTTC.

V usage is TRBV5-1 and J usage is TRBJ2-2; D possibly corresponds to TRBD2 (6 bases). Germline V lookup: CDR1 SGHRS, CDR2 YFSETQ. V gave up 8 bases and J gave up 2 bases, with 13 bases separating them. This CDR3 comprises 14 residues. The CDR3 here is CASNRDFNTGELFF. The CDR3 coding sequence is TGCGCCAGTAACCGGGACTTCAACACCGGGGAGCTGTTTTTT.

The V call is TRBV7-9, the J call TRBJ2-5; D remains ambiguous. V was clipped by 5 bases and J by 2 bases, with 21 bases between them. Germline V CDR1 and CDR2: SEHNR, FQNEAQ (reference sequence). This CDR3 region has 17 residues. The CDR3 protein is CASSQDLRDHQQETQYF. Here the CDR3 DNA reads TGTGCCAGCAGCCAAGATCTCCGAGACCATCAACAAGAGACCCAGTACTTC.

J is TRBJ2-2 and V is TRBV7-2, with 10 bases aligning to TRBD2. J was trimmed by 11 bases and V by 5 bases; bases with no gene match: 11. Germline values: CDR1 SGHTA, CDR2 FQGNSA. This CDR3 is 15 amino acids long. CDR3 nucleotides: TGTGCCAGCAGCCTTAGGGCTAGCGGGAGCGGTGAGCTGTTTTTT. It translates to CASSLRASGSGELFF.

Many counts were recorded for this clonotype. The chain recombines TRBV7-9 with TRBJ1-1; D is unclear. Germline V gene sequence: CDR1 SEHNR, CDR2 FQNEAQ (reference sequence). This CDR3 is built from 13 residues. Trimming took 2 bases from V and 3 from J, leaving 7 bases between them. The CDR3 sequence is CASSLRKDTEAFF. The DNA of the CDR3 is TGTGCCAGCAGCTTAAGAAAGGACACTGAAGCTTTCTTT.

This clonotype occurred many times. The rearrangement uses TRBV11-1 and TRBJ1-1; no definite D call. V gave up 4 bases and J gave up 2 bases, with 17 bases separating them. In germline, CDR1 is SGHAT, CDR2 FQDESV (reference sequence). This CDR3 is built from 16 residues. Here the CDR3 reads CASSYAGAGANTEAFF. CDR3 nucleotide sequence: TGTGCCAGCAGCTATGCGGGTGCGGGAGCCAACACTGAAGCTTTCTTT.

This clonotype was recorded at least ten times. The rearrangement links TRBV19 to TRBJ1-1; D gene uncertain. Germline-derived CDR1 and CDR2 are LNHDA and SQIVND (reference sequence). The germline V and J ends were trimmed by 5 bases and 6 bases, with 10 bases remaining between them. The CDR3 sequence is 12 residues long. The CDR3 nucleotides are TGTGCCAGTAGTTCCCAAGTCTCTGAAGCTTTCTTT. Protein sequence: CASSSQVSEAFF.

This clonotype was detected many times. The rearrangement uses TRBV7-9 and TRBJ2-5; D gene unclear. The germline V gene encodes CDR1 SEHNR and CDR2 FQNEAQ (reference sequence). V lost 2 bases and J 0 bases, leaving 4 bases between the germline ends. The length of the CDR3 is 13 residues. The CDR3 region is CASSLSDQETQYF. CDR3 nucleotide sequence: TGTGCCAGCAGCTTAAGCGACCAAGAGACCCAGTACTTC. Using reference TRBV7-9 and TRBJ2-5 for the parts outside the CDR3, the full variable domain is DTGVSQNPRHKITKRGQNVTFRCDPISEHNRLYWYRQTLGQGPEFLTYFQNEAQLEKSRLLSDRFSAERPKGSFSTLEIQRTEQGDSAMYLCASSLSDQETQYFGPGTRLLVL.

Worth noting for this clonotype: A read error may explain this, as a much larger clone is one base away. The chain has TRBV4-3 and TRBJ2-5; tentative D call: TRBD2 (5 bases). Between the trimmed V and J ends, which lost 1 base and 5 bases, there was a span of 11 bases. This CDR3 has 14 amino acids. From germline, CDR1 is LGHNA and CDR2 YSLEER. CDR3 nucleotides: TGCGCCAGCAGCCAAGGGCGGGCTCAGGAGACCCAGTACTTC. Translating it yields CASSQGRAQETQYF.

The sample holds many counts of this clonotype. The chain recombines TRBV7-9 with TRBJ1-5; weak D call: TRBD1 (5 bases). The germline V and J ends were trimmed by 5 bases and 4 bases, with 9 bases remaining between them. The CDR3 extends over 13 amino acids. Germline CDR1 reads SEHNR; CDR2 reads FQNEAQ (reference sequence). DNA for the CDR3: TGTGCCAGCAGCAGGGACGGGAATCAGCCCCAGCATTTT. Protein: CASSRDGNQPQHF.

V gene TRBV4-1 combines with J gene TRBJ1-1; weak D call: TRBD1 (6 bases). Trimming took off 6 bases at V and 1 base at J, with 15 bases between the two ends. CDR3 length: 15 amino acids. The V gene's germline CDR1 is MGHRA and CDR2 YSYEKL. The CDR3 here is CASSTRPGQNTEAFF. The CDR3 coding sequence is TGCGCCAGCAGTACTCGACCGGGACAGAACACTGAAGCTTTCTTT.

This clonotype was seen only once. A much larger clone differs by one base, so this may be a read error. This rearrangement joins TRBV7-8 to TRBJ1-1; TRBD1 aligns across 8 bases. The CDR3 loop spans 14 amino acids. Per the germline V gene, CDR1 is SGHVS and CDR2 is FQNEAQ. This chain's CDR3 is CASSSTGVDTEASF. In DNA, the CDR3 is TGTGCCAGCAGCTCGACAGGGGTTGACACTGAAGCTTCCTTT.

V usage is TRBV5-5 and J usage is TRBJ1-1; D call uncertain. The germline V and J ends were trimmed by 4 bases and 6 bases, with 7 bases remaining between them. This CDR3 contains 11 residues. Per germline, CDR1 SGHKS and CDR2 YYEKEE (reference sequence). CDR3: CASSSRAEAFF. The DNA for the CDR3 is TGTGCCAGCAGCAGTAGAGCTGAAGCTTTCTTT.

The V gene is TRBV2, the J gene TRBJ2-5; maybe TRBD1 (6 bases). This CDR3 spans 13 amino acids. The V gene's germline CDR1 is SNHLY and CDR2 FYNNEI. Trimming removed 6 bases at V and 5 bases at J, with 13 bases between. The CDR3 here is CASRRDKGETQYF. In nucleotides, the CDR3 is TGTGCCAGCAGGAGGGACAAGGGGGAGACCCAGTACTTC.

This clonotype has at least ten counts. The chain joins TRBV12-3 or TRBV12-4 to TRBJ2-5; D is ambiguous. The ends were cut back, 3 bases at V and 7 bases at J, with 9 bases in the middle. The CDR3 consists of 12 residues. CDR3 residues: CASSLRSGTQYF. The CDR3 DNA sequence: TGTGCCAGCAGTTTGAGGAGTGGGACCCAGTACTTC.

This clonotype was seen a few times. This chain joins TRBV4-2 and TRBJ2-7; 9 nucleotides align to TRBD2. Germline CDR1 is LGHNA and CDR2 is YNFKEQ. The CDR3 has 16 amino acids. Trimming took 4 bases from V and 7 from J; bases not matched to a gene: 14. The CDR3 loop reads CASSRARGLALGEQYF. CDR3 nucleotides: TGTGCCAGCAGCCGTGCCAGGGGACTAGCTTTGGGGGAGCAGTACTTC.

There are many counts of this clonotype. The genes are TRBV6-5 and TRBJ2-5; no clear D. Germline-derived CDR1 and CDR2 are MNHEY and SVGAGI. The CDR3 extends over 12 amino acids. CDR3 bases: TGTGCGGACCGTGGCGGCCAAGAGACCCAGTACTTC. It translates to CADRGGQETQYF.

This clonotype was seen repeatedly, ten times or more. This sequence joins TRBV15 and TRBJ1-6, with TRBD1 matching over 7 bases. The CDR3 consists of 17 residues. Germline V CDR1 and CDR2: LNHNV, YYDKDF (reference sequence). After removal of 5 bases from V and 0 bases from J, the junction contained 7 bases not matched to a gene. Written as DNA, the CDR3 is TGTGCCACCAGCGTATTGGGACAGAGCTCCTATAATTCACCCCTCCACTTT. As protein: CATSVLGQSSYNSPLHF. Filled out from reference TRBV15 and TRBJ1-6, the complete variable domain reads DAMVIQNPRYQVTQFGKPVTLSCSQTLNHNVMYWYQQKSSQAPKLLFHYYDKDFNNEADTPDNFQSRRPNTSFCFLDIRSPGLGDTAMYLCATSVLGQSSYNSPLHFGNGTRLTVT.

There are many counts of this clonotype. The chain combines TRBV11-2 with TRBJ1-1; D unclear. V was clipped by 3 bases and J by 1 base, with 9 bases between them. This CDR3 is built from 14 residues. Germline-derived CDR1 and CDR2 are SGHAT and FQNNGV. CDR3: CASSFAGSNTEAFF. CDR3 sequence (DNA): TGTGCCAGCAGCTTCGCCGGCTCGAACACTGAAGCTTTCTTT.

The genes are TRBV20-1 and TRBJ2-5; 7 positions agree with TRBD1. The CDR3 length is 16 residues. CDR1 and CDR2 from the germline V gene are DFQATT and SNEGSKA (reference sequence). J lost 2 bases, V lost 6 bases, and 15 bases had no gene match. DNA for the CDR3: TGCAGTGCCCAGGGGTCACAGGGGAAAGGTCAAGAGACCCAGTACTTC. Residues: CSAQGSQGKGQETQYF.

The chain links TRBV5-1 to TRBJ2-2; tentatively, D is TRBD1 (6 bases). V was shortened by 7 bases and J by 6 bases, with 7 bases between the two germline ends. CDR1 SGHRS and CDR2 YFSETQ come from the germline V gene. This CDR3 is 11 amino acids long. CDR3 sequence: CASWGPGELFF. As DNA, the CDR3 is TGCGCCAGCTGGGGGCCCGGGGAGCTGTTTTTT. Full variable domain (outside the CDR3, taken from reference TRBV5-1 and TRBJ2-2): KAGVTQTPRYLIKTRGQQVTLSCSPISGHRSVSWYQQTPGQGLQFLFEYFSETQRNKGNFPGRFSGRQFSNSRSEMNVSTLELGDSALYLCASWGPGELFFGEGSRLTVL.

This clonotype was detected many times. CDR3 residues: CASSQDPTGTGQYF. CDR3 sequence (DNA): TGTGCCAGCAGCCAAGATCCTACAGGGACAGGGCAGTACTTC. The J gene is TRBJ2-7, the V gene TRBV3-1, with 8 nucleotides matching TRBD1. CDR3 size: 14 residues. Germline CDR1 reads LGHDT; CDR2 reads YNNKEL (reference sequence). Germline trimming cut 0 bases from V and 9 bases from J; bases unmatched to any gene: 7.

V is TRBV9 and J is TRBJ2-5; 11 nucleotides match TRBD2. The CDR3 contains 16 residues. Per germline, CDR1 SGDLS and CDR2 YYNGEE. Unmatched junction bases numbered 10, after V lost 4 bases and J lost 5 bases. In nucleotides, the CDR3 is TGTGCCAGCAGCTACGAGGGTAGCGGGGGGGTCGAGACCCAGTACTTC. Protein sequence: CASSYEGSGGVETQYF.

In nucleotides, the CDR3 is TGTGCCTGGAGCCAGGGCAGGGGGCATCAGCCCCAGCATTTT. The encoded protein is CAWSQGRGHQPQHF. The chain couples TRBV5-6 to TRBJ1-5; TRBD1 matches 8 bases. The CDR3 covers 14 residues. J gave up 5 bases and V 10 bases, and 11 bases lay outside the gene matches. Germline values: CDR1 SGHDT, CDR2 YYEEEE.

This clonotype was recorded a few times. The rearrangement joins TRBV4-1 to TRBJ2-7; possibly TRBD2 for D (5 bases). This CDR3 contains 14 residues. The germline gives CDR1 MGHRA, CDR2 YSYEKL. The ends were cut back, 8 bases at V and 2 bases at J, with 16 bases in the middle. Here the CDR3 DNA reads TGCGCCAGCCGTACTCGGGCCGGGACCTACGAGCAGTACTTC. The encoded protein is CASRTRAGTYEQYF.

This clonotype has ten or more counts. The junction shows a germline mismatch at one end, possibly a read error. This rearrangement joins TRBV9 to TRBJ2-7; TRBD1 agrees at 10 bases. Germline-derived CDR1 and CDR2 are SGDLS and YYNGEE. The CDR3 sequence is 13 residues long. The CDR3: CASSITGTGEPYF. Written as DNA, the CDR3 is TGTGCCAGCAGCATCACCGGGACAGGGGAGCCGTACTTC.

Many counts were recorded for this clonotype. The V and J genes are TRBV9 and TRBJ2-7; D may be TRBD2 (5 bases). The CDR3 runs to 14 residues. Per the germline V gene, CDR1 is SGDLS and CDR2 is YYNGEE. Trimming pared 4 bases from V and 5 bases from J, leaving 16 bases between. CDR3 region: CASSTGNRVDEQYF. As DNA, the CDR3 is TGTGCCAGCAGCACCGGGAACCGGGTCGACGAGCAGTACTTC.

This rearrangement joins TRBV4-2 to TRBJ2-7; 9 positions match TRBD1. This CDR3 comprises 15 residues. From germline, CDR1 is LGHNA and CDR2 YNFKEQ. V lost 4 bases, J lost 7 bases, and 11 bases stayed unmatched. The CDR3 DNA reads as TGTGCCAGCAGCCGGGACCCGGGACAGGGCGAGGAGCAGTACTTC. This gives the protein CASSRDPGQGEEQYF.

This clonotype was seen repeatedly, ten times or more. This chain links TRBV6-6 with TRBJ1-2; D uncertain. CDR1 is MNHNY, CDR2 SVGAGI, per germline (reference sequence). This CDR3 spans 12 amino acids. V shed 8 bases and J shed 4 bases, with 11 bases lying between them. In nucleotides, the CDR3 is TGTGCCAGCCGTGGGGAGTCCTATGGCTACACCTTC. Translated: CASRGESYGYTF.